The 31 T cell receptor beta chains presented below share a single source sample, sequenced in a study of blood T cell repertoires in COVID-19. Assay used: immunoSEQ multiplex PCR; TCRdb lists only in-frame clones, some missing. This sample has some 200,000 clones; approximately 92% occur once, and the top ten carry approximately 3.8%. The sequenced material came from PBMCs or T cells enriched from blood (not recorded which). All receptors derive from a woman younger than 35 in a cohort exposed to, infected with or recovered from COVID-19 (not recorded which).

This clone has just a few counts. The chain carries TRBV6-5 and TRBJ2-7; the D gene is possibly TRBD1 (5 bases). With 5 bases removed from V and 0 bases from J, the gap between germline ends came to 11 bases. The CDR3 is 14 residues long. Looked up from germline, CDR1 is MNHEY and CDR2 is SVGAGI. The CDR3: CASSPQGSSYEQYF. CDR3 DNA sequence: TGTGCCAGCAGTCCCCAGGGTTCCTCCTACGAGCAGTACTTC.

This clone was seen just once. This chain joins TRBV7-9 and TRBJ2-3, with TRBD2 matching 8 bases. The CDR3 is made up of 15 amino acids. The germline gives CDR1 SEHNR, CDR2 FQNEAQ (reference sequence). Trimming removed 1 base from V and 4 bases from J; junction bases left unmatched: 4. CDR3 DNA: TGTGCCAGCAGCTTAGGGACTAGCTTCTCAGATACGCAGTATTTT. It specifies CASSLGTSFSDTQYF.

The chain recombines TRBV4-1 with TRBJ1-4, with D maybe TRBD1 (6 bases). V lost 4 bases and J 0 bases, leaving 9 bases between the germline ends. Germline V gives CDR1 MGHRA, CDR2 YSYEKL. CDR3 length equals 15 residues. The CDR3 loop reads CASSPYRATNEKLFF. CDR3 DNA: TGCGCCAGCAGCCCATACAGGGCAACTAATGAAAAACTGTTTTTT.

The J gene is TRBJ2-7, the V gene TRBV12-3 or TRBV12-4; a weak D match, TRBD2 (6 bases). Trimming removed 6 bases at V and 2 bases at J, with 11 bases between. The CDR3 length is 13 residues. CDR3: CASRRDVTYEQYF. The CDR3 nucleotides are TGTGCCAGCAGGCGGGACGTAACCTACGAGCAGTACTTC.

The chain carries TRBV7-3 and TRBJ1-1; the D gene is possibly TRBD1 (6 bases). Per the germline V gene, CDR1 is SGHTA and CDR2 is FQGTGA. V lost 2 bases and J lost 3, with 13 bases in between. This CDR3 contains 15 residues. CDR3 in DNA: TGTGCCAGCAGCTTAGGGGGCAGGGACCACACTGAAGCTTTCTTT. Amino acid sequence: CASSLGGRDHTEAFF.

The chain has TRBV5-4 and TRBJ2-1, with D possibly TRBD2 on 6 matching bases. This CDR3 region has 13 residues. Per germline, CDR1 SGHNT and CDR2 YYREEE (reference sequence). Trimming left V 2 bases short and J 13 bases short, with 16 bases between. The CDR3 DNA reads TGTGCCAGCAGCTTCCAGGGCGGCGGGACTCAGTTCTTC. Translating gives CASSFQGGGTQFF.

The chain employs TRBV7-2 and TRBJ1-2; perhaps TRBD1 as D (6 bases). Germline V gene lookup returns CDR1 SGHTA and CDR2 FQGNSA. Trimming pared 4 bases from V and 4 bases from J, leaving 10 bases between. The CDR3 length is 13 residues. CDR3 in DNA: TGTGCCAGCAGCTCCTTACAGGGCTATGGCTACACCTTC. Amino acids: CASSSLQGYGYTF.

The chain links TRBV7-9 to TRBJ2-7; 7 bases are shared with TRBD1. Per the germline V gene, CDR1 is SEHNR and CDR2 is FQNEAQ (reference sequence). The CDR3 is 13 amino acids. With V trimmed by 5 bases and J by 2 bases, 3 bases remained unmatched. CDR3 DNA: TGTGCCAGCAGCCGGGACAGCGCCTACGAGCAGTACTTC. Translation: CASSRDSAYEQYF.

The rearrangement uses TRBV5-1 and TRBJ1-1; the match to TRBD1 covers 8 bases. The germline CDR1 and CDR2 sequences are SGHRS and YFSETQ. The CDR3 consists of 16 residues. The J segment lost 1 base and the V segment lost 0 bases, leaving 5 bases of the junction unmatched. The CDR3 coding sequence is TGCGCCAGCAGCTTGGCGGGCCAGGGGGCGAACACTGAAGCTTTCTTT. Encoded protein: CASSLAGQGANTEAFF.

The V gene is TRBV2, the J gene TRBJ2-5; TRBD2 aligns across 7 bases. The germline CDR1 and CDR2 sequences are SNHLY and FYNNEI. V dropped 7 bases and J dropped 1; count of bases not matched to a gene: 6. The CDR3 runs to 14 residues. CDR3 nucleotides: TGTGCCAGCAAGTCCGGCGGGGGCCAAGAGACCCAGTACTTC. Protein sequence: CASKSGGGQETQYF. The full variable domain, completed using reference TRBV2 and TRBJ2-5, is EPEVTQTPSHQVTQMGQEVILRCVPISNHLYFYWYRQILGQKVEFLVSFYNNEISEKSEIFDDQFSVERPDGSNFTLKIRSTKLEDSAMYFCASKSGGGQETQYFGPGTRLLVL.

CDR3 nucleotide sequence: TGTGCCAGCGGTGCCCGGGACAGGGGCAATGGCTACACCTTC. Its protein is CASGARDRGNGYTF. This rearrangement joins TRBV28 to TRBJ1-2, with TRBD1 matching 10 bases. Per germline, CDR1 MDHEN and CDR2 SYDVKM. The CDR3 covers 14 residues. Unmatched junction bases numbered 9, after V lost 8 bases and J lost 6 bases.

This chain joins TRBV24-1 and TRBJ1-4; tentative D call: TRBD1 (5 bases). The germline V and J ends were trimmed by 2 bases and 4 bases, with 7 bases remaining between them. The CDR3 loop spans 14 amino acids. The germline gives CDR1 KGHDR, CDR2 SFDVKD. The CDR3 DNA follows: TGTGCCACCAGTGATTCAGGGCTTAATGAAAAACTGTTTTTT. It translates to CATSDSGLNEKLFF.

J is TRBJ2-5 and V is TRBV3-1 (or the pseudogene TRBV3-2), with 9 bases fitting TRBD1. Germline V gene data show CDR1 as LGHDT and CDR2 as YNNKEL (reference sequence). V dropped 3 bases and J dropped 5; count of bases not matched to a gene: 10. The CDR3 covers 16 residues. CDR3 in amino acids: CASSQWDRAVIETQYF. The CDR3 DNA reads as TGTGCCAGCAGCCAGTGGGACAGGGCGGTAATTGAGACCCAGTACTTC.

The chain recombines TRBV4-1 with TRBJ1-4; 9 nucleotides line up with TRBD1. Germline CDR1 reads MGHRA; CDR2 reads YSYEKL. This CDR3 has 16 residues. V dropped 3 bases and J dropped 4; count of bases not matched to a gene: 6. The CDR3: CASSHTGQGYNEKLFF. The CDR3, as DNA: TGCGCCAGCAGCCACACGGGACAGGGTTATAATGAAAAACTGTTTTTT.

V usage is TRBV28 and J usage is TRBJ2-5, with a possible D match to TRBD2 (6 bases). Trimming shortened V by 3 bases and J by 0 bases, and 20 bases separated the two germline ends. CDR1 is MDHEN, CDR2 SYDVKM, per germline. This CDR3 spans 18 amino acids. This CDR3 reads CASSLSGLHSKYQETQYF. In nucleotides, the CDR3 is TGTGCCAGCAGTTTGTCGGGACTCCACTCGAAGTACCAAGAGACCCAGTACTTC. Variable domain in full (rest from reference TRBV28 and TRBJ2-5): DVKVTQSSRYLVKRTGEKVFLECVQDMDHENMFWYRQDPGLGLRLIYFSYDVKMKEKGDIPEGYSVSREKKERFSLILESASTNQTSMYLCASSLSGLHSKYQETQYFGPGTRLLVL.

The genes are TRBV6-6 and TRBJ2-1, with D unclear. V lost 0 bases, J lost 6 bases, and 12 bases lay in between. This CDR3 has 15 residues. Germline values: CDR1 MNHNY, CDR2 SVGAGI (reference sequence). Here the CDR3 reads CASSYSNSPFNEQFF. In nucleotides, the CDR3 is TGTGCCAGCAGTTACTCGAATAGCCCCTTCAATGAGCAGTTCTTC.

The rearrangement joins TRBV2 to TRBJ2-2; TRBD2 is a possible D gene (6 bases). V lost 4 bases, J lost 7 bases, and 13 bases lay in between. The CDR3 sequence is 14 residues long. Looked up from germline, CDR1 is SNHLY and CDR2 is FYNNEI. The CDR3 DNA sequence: TGTGCCAGCAGTGGGAGGGGCGCCGACGGGGAGCTGTTTTTT. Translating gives CASSGRGADGELFF.

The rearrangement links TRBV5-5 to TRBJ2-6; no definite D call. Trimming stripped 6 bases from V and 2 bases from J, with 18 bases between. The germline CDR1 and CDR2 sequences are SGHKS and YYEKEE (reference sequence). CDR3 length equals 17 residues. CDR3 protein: CASTPPPGYTGANVLTF. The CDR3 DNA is TGTGCCAGCACCCCTCCCCCCGGGTACACTGGGGCCAACGTCCTGACTTTC.

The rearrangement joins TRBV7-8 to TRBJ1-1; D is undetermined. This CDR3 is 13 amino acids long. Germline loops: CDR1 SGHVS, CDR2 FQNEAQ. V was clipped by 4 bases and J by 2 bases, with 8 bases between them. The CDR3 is CASSWADNTEAFF. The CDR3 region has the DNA TGTGCCAGCAGCTGGGCAGATAACACTGAAGCTTTCTTT.

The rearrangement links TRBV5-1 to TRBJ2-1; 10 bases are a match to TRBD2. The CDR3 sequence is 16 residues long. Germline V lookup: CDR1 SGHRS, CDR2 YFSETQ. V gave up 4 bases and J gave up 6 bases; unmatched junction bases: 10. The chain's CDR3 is CASSGTSGTFTNEQFF. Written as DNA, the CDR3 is TGCGCCAGCAGCGGCACTAGCGGGACTTTCACCAATGAGCAGTTCTTC.

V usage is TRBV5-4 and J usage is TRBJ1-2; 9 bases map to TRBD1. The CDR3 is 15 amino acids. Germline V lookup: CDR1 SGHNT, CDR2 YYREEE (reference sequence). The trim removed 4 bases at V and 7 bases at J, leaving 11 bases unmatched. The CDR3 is CASSATGQGHGGYTF. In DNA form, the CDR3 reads TGTGCCAGCAGCGCAACGGGACAGGGCCACGGTGGCTACACCTTC.

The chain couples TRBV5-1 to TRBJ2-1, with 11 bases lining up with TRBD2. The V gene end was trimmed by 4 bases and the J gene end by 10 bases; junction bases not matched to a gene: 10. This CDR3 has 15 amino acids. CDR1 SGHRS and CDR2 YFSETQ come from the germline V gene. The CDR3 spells CASSLSGRAVVEQFF. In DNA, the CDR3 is TGCGCCAGCAGCCTTAGCGGGAGGGCCGTAGTCGAGCAGTTCTTC. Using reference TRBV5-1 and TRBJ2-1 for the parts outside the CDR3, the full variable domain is KAGVTQTPRYLIKTRGQQVTLSCSPISGHRSVSWYQQTPGQGLQFLFEYFSETQRNKGNFPGRFSGRQFSNSRSEMNVSTLELGDSALYLCASSLSGRAVVEQFFGPGTRLTVL.

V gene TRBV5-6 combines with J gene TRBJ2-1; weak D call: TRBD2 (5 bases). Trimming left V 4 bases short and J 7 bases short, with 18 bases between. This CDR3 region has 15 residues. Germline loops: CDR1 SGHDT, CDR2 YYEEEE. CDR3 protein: CASSRTSSFRNEQFF. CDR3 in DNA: TGTGCCAGCAGCAGGACGTCTAGCTTCCGGAATGAGCAGTTCTTC.

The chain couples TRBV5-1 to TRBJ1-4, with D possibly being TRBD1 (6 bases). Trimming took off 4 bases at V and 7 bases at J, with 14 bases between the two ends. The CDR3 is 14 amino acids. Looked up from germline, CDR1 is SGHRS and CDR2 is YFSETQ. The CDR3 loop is CASSLQGPTEKLFF. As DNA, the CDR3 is TGCGCCAGCAGCCTACAGGGTCCGACTGAAAAACTGTTTTTT.

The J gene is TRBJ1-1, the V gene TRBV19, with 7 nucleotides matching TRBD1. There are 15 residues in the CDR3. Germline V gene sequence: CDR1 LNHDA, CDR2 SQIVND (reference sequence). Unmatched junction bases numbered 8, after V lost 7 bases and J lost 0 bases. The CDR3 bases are TGTGCCAGTAAGAAGGGGGACAGATTGAACACTGAAGCTTTCTTT. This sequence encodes CASKKGDRLNTEAFF.

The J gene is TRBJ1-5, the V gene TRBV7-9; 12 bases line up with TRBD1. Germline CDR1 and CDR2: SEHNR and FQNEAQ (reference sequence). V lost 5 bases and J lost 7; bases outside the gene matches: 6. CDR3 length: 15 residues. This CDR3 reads CASSAGQGAEQPQHF. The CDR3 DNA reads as TGTGCCAGCAGCGCGGGACAGGGGGCCGAACAGCCCCAGCATTTT.

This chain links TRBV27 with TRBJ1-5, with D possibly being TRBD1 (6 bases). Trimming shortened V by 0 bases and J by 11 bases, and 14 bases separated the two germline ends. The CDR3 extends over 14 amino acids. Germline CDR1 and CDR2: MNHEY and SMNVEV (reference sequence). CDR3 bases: TGTGCCAGCAGTTTATCAGGGGGAACAGGGTCCCAGCATTTT. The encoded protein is CASSLSGGTGSQHF.

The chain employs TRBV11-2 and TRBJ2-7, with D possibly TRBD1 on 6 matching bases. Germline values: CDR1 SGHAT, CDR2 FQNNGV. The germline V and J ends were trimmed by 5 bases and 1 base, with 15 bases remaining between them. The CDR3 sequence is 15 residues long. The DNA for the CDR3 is TGTGCCAGCAGCCTCCGGGACACCGTATCCTACGAGCAGTACTTC. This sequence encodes CASSLRDTVSYEQYF.

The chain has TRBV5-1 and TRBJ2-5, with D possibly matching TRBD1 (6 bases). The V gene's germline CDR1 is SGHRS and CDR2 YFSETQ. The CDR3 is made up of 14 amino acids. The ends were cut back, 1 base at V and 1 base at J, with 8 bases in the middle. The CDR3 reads CASSLSGVQETQYF. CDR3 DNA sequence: TGCGCCAGCAGCTTGTCAGGGGTCCAAGAGACCCAGTACTTC.

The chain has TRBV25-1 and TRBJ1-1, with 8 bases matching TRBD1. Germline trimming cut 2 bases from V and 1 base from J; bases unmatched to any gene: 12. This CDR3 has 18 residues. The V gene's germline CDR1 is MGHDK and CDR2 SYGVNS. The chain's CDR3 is CASSEPDRAGTANTEAFF. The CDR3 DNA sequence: TGTGCCAGCAGTGAACCGGACAGGGCTGGGACCGCGAACACTGAAGCTTTCTTT.

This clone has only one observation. Here the CDR3 DNA reads TGTGCCAGCAGTTTAGAGTCAGTCCGCGAGCAGTACTTC. It translates to CASSLESVREQYF. The chain employs TRBV12-3 or TRBV12-4 and TRBJ2-7; the D is unclear. CDR3 length: 13 residues. V lost 1 base, J lost 6 bases, and 10 bases lay in between.